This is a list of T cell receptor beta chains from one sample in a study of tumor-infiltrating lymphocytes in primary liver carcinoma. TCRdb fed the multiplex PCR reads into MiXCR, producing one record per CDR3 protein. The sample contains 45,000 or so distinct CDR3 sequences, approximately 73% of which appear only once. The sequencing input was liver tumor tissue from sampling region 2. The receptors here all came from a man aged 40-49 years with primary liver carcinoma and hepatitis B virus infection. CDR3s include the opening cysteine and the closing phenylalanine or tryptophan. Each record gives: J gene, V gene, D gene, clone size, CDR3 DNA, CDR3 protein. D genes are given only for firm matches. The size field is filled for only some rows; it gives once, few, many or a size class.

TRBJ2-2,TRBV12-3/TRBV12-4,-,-,TGTGCCAGCAGTTTCCCATTCGTGTGGCAGGGGAGTAGCACCGGGGAGCTGCTTTTT,CASSFPFVWQGSSTGELLF
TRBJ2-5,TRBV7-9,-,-,TGTGCCAACAGCTTAATAGGGACTTCCGAGGCCCGGTACTTC,CANSLIGTSEARYF
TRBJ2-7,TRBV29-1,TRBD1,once,TGCAGCAGGACAGGTGGATACGAGCAGTACTTC,CSRTGGYEQYF
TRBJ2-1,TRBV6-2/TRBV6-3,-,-,TGTGTCAACAGCCTCCCCGGGCCTCAGTTCTTC,CVNSLPGPQFF
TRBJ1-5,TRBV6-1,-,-,TGTGCCTGCAGTCGGATGGGCGAGGGCAATCAGCCCCAGCATTTT,CACSRMGEGNQPQHF
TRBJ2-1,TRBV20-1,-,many,TGCAGTGCCAAGCCCCCCGGGCCCTACAATGAGCAGTTCTTC,CSAKPPGPYNEQFF
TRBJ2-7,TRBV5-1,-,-,TGCGCCAGTAGCTCCGCCGGGACTGGACCCTACCAGCAGTACTTC,CASSSAGTGPYQQYF
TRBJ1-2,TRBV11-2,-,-,TGTGCCGGTAGCTCTAACCCAGGAGAAGGCTACACCTTC,CAGSSNPGEGYTF
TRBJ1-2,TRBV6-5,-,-,TGTGCCAGTATGGTCTGGGTCAACTATGGCTACACCTTC,CASMVWVNYGYTF
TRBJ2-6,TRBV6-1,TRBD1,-,TGTGCCAACAGTGGATACAGGGGTCCTGCCTCTGGGGCCAGCGTCCTGACTTTC,CANSGYRGPASGASVLTF
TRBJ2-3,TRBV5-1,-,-,TGCGCCAGCAGCTTGGGATATAACACAGATACGCAGTATTTC,CASSLGYNTDTQYF
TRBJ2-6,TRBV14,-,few,TGTGCCAGCAGCCAAGGTGCAGCTGGGGCCAACGTCCTGAATTTC,CASSQGAAGANVLNF
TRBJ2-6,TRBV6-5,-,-,TGTGCCAGCAGTTACTCGACTGTCAATGTCCAGACTTTC,CASSYSTVNVQTF
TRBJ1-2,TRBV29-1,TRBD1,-,TGCAGCGCCCGGACAGGGAGTAACTGTGGCTGCACCTTC,CSARTGSNCGCTF
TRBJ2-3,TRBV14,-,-,TGTGCCAGCAACCTAAGTAGGTCAGATACGCAGTATTTT,CASNLSRSDTQYF
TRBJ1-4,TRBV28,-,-,TGTGCCAGCAATCTTCCGGGACAACCAAAACTGTTTTTT,CASNLPGQPKLFF
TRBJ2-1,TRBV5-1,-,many,TGCGCCAGCAGCTCAGACACGAGCTCCTACAATGAGCAGTTCTTC,CASSSDTSSYNEQFF
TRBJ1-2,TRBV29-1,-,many,TGCAGCGTTGTGGAGCAGGGAGGGAATGGCTACACCTTC,CSVVEQGGNGYTF
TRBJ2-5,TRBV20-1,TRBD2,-,TGCAGTACTAGTGGGGGCCGGACTAGCGGGGTACAAGAGACCCAGTACTTC,CSTSGGRTSGVQETQYF
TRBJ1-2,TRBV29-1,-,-,TGCAGTGTTGGGGCACCAACAGAAACTCAAGTGGCTAACTATAGCTACACCTTC,CSVGAPTETQVANYSYTF
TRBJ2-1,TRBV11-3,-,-,TGTGCCAGTAACTTGGGAGATGGGAATGGTGATCAGTTCTTC,CASNLGDGNGDQFF
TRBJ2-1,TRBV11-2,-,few,TGTGCCAGCAGCTTGTCTAGCTTGGGGCATGAGCAGTTCTTC,CASSLSSLGHEQFF
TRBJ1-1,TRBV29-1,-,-,TGCGGCGTGGGCGCAGGGTGGGCTATGAACACTGAAGCTTTCTTT,CGVGAGWAMNTEAFF
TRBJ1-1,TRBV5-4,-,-,TGTGTCAGCAGCGAGGGCAGTGCGTTGAGTACTGAAGCTTTCTTT,CVSSEGSALSTEAFF
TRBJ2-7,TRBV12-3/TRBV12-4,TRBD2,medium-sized,TGTGCCAGCAGTCCCGTGCGGGGGATCTCCTACGAGCAGTACTTC,CASSPVRGISYEQYF
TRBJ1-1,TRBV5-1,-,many,TGCGCCAGCAGCTTTGGGGGAACAGGGATAACTGAAGCTTTCTTT,CASSFGGTGITEAFF